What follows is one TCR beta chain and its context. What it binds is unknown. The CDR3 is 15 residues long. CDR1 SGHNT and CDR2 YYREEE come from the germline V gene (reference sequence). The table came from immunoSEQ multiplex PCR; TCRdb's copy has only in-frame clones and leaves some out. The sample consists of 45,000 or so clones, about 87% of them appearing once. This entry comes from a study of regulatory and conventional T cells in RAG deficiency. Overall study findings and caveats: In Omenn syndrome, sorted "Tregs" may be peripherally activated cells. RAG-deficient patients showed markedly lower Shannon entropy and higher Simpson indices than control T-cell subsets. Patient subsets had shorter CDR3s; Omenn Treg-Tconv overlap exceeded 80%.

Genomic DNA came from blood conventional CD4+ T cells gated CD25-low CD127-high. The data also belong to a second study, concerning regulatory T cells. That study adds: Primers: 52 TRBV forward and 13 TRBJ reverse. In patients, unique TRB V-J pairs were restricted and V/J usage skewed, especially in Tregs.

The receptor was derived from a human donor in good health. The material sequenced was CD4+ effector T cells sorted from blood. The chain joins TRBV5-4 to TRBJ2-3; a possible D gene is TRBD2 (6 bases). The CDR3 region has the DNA TGTGCAAGCGGGTGGGGGTCTCCTAGCACAGATACGCAGTATTTT. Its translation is CASGWGSPSTDTQYF.